This T cell receptor beta chain was sequenced during a study of control samples from healthy donors and cancer patients. Germline V gene data show CDR1 as MNHNS and CDR2 as SASEGT. The V end was cut by 1 base, the J end by 0 bases, with 7 bases between. The CDR3 totals 15 residues. Using immunoSEQ multiplex PCR, the repertoire was profiled, and TCRdb retains in-frame clones only, with some absent. The data contain about 22,000 clones, approximately 80% of them seen just once; the ten biggest clones take up approximately 25%. The receptor's source is a man aged 60 to 69 with colorectal cancer. The sequenced sample consisted of PBMCs. V usage is TRBV6-1 and J usage is TRBJ1-3; D ambiguous. Here the CDR3 reads CASSEVAVSGNTIYF. In DNA form, the CDR3 reads TGTGCCAGCAGTGAAGTGGCGGTCTCTGGAAACACCATATATTTT.